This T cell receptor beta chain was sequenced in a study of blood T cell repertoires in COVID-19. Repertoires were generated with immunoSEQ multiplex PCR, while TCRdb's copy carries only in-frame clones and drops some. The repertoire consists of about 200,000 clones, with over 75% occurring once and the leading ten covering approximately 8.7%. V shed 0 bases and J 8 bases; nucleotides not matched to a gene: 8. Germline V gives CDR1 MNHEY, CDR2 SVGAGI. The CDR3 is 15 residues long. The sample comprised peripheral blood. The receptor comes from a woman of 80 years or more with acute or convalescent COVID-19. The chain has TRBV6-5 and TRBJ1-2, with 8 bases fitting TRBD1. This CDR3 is CASSYSTTGTGGYTF. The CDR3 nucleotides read TGTGCCAGCAGTTACTCAACCACAGGGACAGGCGGCTACACCTTC.